These T cell receptor beta chains were read from a single sample in a study of T cells after yellow fever vaccination. TCRdb reprocessed the 5' RACE reads with MiXCR, giving one entry per CDR3 protein. The profile shows some 130,000 distinct CDR3 sequences, more than 6.5% of them singletons. Sequences were derived from CD4+ T cells sorted from PBMCs, sampled 10 days after the yellow fever booster vaccination. The receptors were gathered from a man in his thirties or forties who received the YFV17D yellow fever vaccine. Both conserved end residues are part of each CDR3. A D gene is named only where the DNA matches it firmly. Not every row has a clone size; where given, it reads once, few, many or a size class.

TRBV6-2/TRBV6-3	many	TRBJ2-1	TRBD2	CASSLGRTRTLVEQFF	TGTGCCAGCAGTTTGGGCAGGACTAGGACACTGGTTGAGCAGTTCTTC
TRBV27	many	TRBJ2-5	TRBD2	CASQKGISGSQETQYF	TGTGCCAGCCAAAAGGGGATTAGCGGGAGTCAGGAGACCCAGTACTTC
TRBV3-1	many	TRBJ2-5	.	CASSLLGARKTQYF	TGTGCCAGCAGTCTACTAGGGGCTAGAAAGACCCAGTACTTC
TRBV7-2	many	TRBJ2-4	TRBD2	CASSFGLAVAKNIQYF	TGTGCCAGCAGCTTCGGACTAGCGGTAGCCAAAAACATTCAGTACTTC
TRBV24-1	many	TRBJ2-7	TRBD1	CATSPRDRVFEQYF	TGTGCCACCAGCCCCCGGGACAGGGTTTTCGAGCAGTACTTC
TRBV24-1	many	TRBJ2-1	.	CATSSSGTLEQFF	TGTGCCACCAGTAGCAGCGGGACACTTGAGCAGTTCTTC
TRBV12-3/TRBV12-4	many	TRBJ2-1	.	CASTLGGNTDSKFF	TGTGCCAGCACCTTAGGAGGGAATACCGACTCCAAGTTCTTC
TRBV6-2/TRBV6-3	many	TRBJ2-1	.	CASRSLGNEQFF	TGTGCCAGCAGATCATTAGGCAATGAGCAGTTCTTC
TRBV20-1	many	TRBJ1-4	.	CSAIPGKYDEKLFF	TGCAGTGCTATTCCGGGAAAGTATGATGAAAAACTGTTTTTT
TRBV7-3	many	TRBJ2-7	.	CASSLGRGSYEQYF	TGTGCCAGCAGCTTAGGGCGTGGGTCCTACGAGCAGTACTTC
TRBV6-1	many	TRBJ2-5	TRBD2	CASSEAGGREETQYF	TGTGCCAGCAGTGAGGCGGGAGGAAGGGAAGAGACCCAGTACTTC
TRBV7-3	many	TRBJ2-7	TRBD1	CASSLATGGYYEQYF	TGTGCCAGCAGCTTGGCGACAGGGGGGTACTACGAGCAGTACTTC
TRBV7-9	many	TRBJ2-5	.	CASSLGTSETQYF	TGTGCCAGCAGCTTAGGAACCTCGGAGACCCAGTACTTC
TRBV27	many	TRBJ2-3	TRBD2	CASSWGRADTQYF	TGTGCCAGCAGCTGGGGGAGGGCGGATACGCAGTATTTT
TRBV18	many	TRBJ1-4	.	CASSLTGTGNEKLFF	TGTGCCAGCTCACTAACCGGGACCGGTAATGAAAAACTGTTTTTT
TRBV20-1	.	TRBJ2-1	.	CSALGPQGHEQFF	TGCAGTGCCCTGGGACCACAAGGTCATGAGCAGTTCTTC